This is a list of T cell receptor beta chains from one sample in a study of T cell repertoires in cytomegalovirus infection. Their cognate antigens are unknown. One entry per CDR3 protein, called by TCRdb with MiXCR from the reads. The sample shows 700,000 to 850,000 distinct CDR3 sequences, 32% of them seen only once. Sequenced material: cultured CD8+ T cells from PBMCs, taken from culture after CMV antigen stimulation. These receptors were obtained from a human donor in good health (CMV status not recorded). Some clones in this sample may be carry-over from other donors' samples. Each CDR3 is given with its conserved first and last residue. A D gene is named only where the DNA matches it firmly. Some rows have no size entry. The others give once, few or many, or a class for an expanded clone.

CATAGAGYNQPQHF	TGTGCCACCGCGGGGGCAGGGTACAATCAGCCCCAGCATTTT	TRBV12-3/TRBV12-4	TRBJ1-5	.	few
CASSGEGANSPLHF	TGTGCCAGCAGCGGGGAGGGGGCGAATTCACCCCTCCACTTT	TRBV5-5	TRBJ1-6	TRBD1	.
CASSYSVTVNQPQHF	TGTGCCAGCAGTTACTCGGTGACAGTCAATCAGCCCCAGCATTTT	TRBV6-5	TRBJ1-5	.	.
CASSLLAGGPDEQFF	TGTGCCAGCAGCCTACTAGCGGGGGGGCCGGATGAGCAGTTCTTC	TRBV7-6	TRBJ2-1	TRBD2	many
CSAPFTGAPYNEQFF	TGCAGTGCTCCATTCACAGGGGCCCCATACAATGAGCAGTTCTTC	TRBV20-1	TRBJ2-1	TRBD1	once
CASSEVSGGADTQYF	TGTGCCAGCAGTGAAGTTAGCGGGGGGGCAGATACGCAGTATTTT	TRBV6-1	TRBJ2-3	TRBD2	many
CASSLGGLGGYTF	TGTGCCAGCAGCTTAGGGGGACTCGGCGGCTACACCTTC	TRBV7-8	TRBJ1-2	.	many
CASSLGGQGTINEQFF	TGTGCCAGCAGCCTAGGGGGACAGGGGACAATTAATGAGCAGTTCTTC	TRBV7-8	TRBJ2-1	TRBD1	many
CASSPPPHEQFF	TGTGCCAGCAGCCCCCCCCCCCATGAGCAGTTCTTC	TRBV7-8	TRBJ2-1	.	.
CASSQTGAAEAFF	TGCGCCAGCAGCCAGACAGGGGCGGCTGAAGCTTTCTTT	TRBV4-1	TRBJ1-1	TRBD1	few
CASSSSGGLLNEQFF	TGTGCCAGCAGTTCAAGCGGGGGGCTTCTCAATGAGCAGTTCTTC	TRBV5-8	TRBJ2-1	TRBD2	few
CASSHTTGTEAFF	TGTGCCAGCAGTCACACGACAGGGACTGAAGCTTTCTTT	TRBV7-9	TRBJ1-1	TRBD1	.
CASRLEGAYNQPQHF	TGTGCCAGCAGGCTAGAAGGGGCCTACAATCAGCCCCAGCATTTT	TRBV12-3/TRBV12-4	TRBJ1-5	.	many
CASGAGHLSGANVLTF	TGTGCCAGCGGGGCAGGACACCTCTCTGGGGCCAACGTCCTGACTTTC	TRBV27	TRBJ2-6	.	many
CASTHIATREKLFF	TGTGCCAGCACCCACATTGCAACTAGGGAAAAACTGTTTTTT	TRBV27	TRBJ1-4	.	few
CASSFTGAQAYGEKLFF	TGTGCCAGCAGTTTTACCGGGGCCCAGGCCTATGGTGAAAAACTGTTTTTT	TRBV6-5	TRBJ1-4	.	.
CASSEWSRGRPQGTEAFF	TGTGCCAGCAGTGAATGGTCGAGGGGGCGCCCCCAGGGCACTGAAGCTTTCTTT	TRBV6-1	TRBJ1-1	TRBD1	few
CAISDHGNTGELFF	TGTGCCATCAGTGATCATGGTAACACCGGGGAGCTGTTTTTT	TRBV10-3	TRBJ2-2	.	.